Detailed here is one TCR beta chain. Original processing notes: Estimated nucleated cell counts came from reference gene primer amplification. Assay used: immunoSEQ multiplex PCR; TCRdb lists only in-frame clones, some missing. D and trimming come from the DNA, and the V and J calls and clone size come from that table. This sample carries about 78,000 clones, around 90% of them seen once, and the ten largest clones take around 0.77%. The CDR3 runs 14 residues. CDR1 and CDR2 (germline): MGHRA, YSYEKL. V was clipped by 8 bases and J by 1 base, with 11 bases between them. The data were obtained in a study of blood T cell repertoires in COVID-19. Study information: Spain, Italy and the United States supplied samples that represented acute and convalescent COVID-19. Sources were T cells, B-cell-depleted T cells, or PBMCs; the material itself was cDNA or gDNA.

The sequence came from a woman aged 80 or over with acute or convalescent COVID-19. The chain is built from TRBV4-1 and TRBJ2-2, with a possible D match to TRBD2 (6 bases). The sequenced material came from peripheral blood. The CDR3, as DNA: TGCGCCAGCCGACTAGTCGGGAACACCGGGGAGCTGTTTTTT. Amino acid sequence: CASRLVGNTGELFF.